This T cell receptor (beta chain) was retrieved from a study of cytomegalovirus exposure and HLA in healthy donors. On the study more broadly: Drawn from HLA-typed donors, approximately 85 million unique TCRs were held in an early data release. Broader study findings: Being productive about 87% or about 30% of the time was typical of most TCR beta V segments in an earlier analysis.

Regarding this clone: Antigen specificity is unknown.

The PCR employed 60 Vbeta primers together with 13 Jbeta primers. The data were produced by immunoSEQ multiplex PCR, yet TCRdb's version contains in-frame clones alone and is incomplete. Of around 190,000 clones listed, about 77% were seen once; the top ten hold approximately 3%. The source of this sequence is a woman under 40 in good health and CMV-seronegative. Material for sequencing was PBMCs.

The CDR3 sequence: CASSIRQQGYEQYF. CDR3 coding DNA: TGTGCCAGCAGCATAAGACAACAGGGTTACGAGCAGTACTTC. J is TRBJ2-7 and V is TRBV28; D possibly corresponds to TRBD1 (6 bases). The CDR3 runs to 14 residues. V lost 6 bases and J lost 4, with 16 bases in between. Looked up from germline, CDR1 is MDHEN and CDR2 is SYDVKM.